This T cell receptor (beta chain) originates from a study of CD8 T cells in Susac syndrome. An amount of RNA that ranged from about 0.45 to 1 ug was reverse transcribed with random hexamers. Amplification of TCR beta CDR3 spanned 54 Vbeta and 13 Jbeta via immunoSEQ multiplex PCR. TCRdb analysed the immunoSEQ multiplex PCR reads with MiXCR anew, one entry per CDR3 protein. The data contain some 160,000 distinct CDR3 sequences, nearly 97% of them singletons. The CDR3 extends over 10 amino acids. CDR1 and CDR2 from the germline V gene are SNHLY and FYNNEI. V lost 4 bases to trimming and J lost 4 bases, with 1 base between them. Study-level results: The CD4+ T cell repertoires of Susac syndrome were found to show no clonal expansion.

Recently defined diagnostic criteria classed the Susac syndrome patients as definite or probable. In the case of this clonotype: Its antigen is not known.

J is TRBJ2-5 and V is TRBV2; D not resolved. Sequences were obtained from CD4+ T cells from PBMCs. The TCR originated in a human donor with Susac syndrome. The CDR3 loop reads CASSVETQYF. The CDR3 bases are TGTGCCAGCAGTGTAGAGACCCAGTACTTC.